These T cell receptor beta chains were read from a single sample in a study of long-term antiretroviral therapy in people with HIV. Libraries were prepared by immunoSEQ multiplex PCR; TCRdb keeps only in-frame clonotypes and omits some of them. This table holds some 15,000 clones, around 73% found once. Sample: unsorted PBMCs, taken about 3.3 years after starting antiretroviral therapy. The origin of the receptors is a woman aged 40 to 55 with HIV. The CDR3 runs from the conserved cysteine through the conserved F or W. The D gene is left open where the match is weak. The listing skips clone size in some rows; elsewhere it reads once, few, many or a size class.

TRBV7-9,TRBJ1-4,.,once,TGTGCCAGCAGCTTTACAGATGGACATTATGAAAAACTGTTTTTT,CASSFTDGHYEKLFF
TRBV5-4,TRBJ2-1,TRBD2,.,TGTGCCAGCAGCCCGGGGACTAGCGGGGGGGCTTGGGATGAGCAGTTCTTC,CASSPGTSGGAWDEQFF
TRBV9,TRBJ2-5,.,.,TGTGCCAGCAGCTCCGGACGGAGCCAAGAGACCCAGTACTTC,CASSSGRSQETQYF
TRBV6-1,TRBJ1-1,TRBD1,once,TGTGCCAGCAGGAAGACAGGGGATAAGGGAGCTTTCTTT,CASRKTGDKGAFF
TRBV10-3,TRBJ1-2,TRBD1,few,TGTGCCAAAGAAGGGACAGGGATGCACAACTATGGCTACACCTTC,CAKEGTGMHNYGYTF
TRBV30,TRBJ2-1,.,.,TGTGCCTGGAGTTTCGGGTTCTCCTACAATGAGCAGTTCTTC,CAWSFGFSYNEQFF
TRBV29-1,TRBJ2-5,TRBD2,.,TGCAGCGTCCTGCCGGGACTAAAAGAGACCCAGTACTTC,CSVLPGLKETQYF
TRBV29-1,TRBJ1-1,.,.,TGCAGCGTTGAAGAAATTCGGACTGAAGCTTTCTTT,CSVEEIRTEAFF
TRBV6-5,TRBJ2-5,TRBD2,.,TGTGCCAGCAGTTACGGACTAGCGGGGGGATCTGAGACCCAGTACTTC,CASSYGLAGGSETQYF
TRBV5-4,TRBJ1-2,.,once,TGTGCCAGCAGCTTGGCACGGACGGGGGGTGGCTACACCTTC,CASSLARTGGGYTF
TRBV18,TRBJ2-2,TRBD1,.,TGTGCCAGCTCATCGCGACAGGGAGACTCCGGGGAGCTGTTTTTT,CASSSRQGDSGELFF
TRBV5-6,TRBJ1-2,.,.,TGTGCCAGCAGCTTGCTGGGCGGCTACACCTTC,CASSLLGGYTF